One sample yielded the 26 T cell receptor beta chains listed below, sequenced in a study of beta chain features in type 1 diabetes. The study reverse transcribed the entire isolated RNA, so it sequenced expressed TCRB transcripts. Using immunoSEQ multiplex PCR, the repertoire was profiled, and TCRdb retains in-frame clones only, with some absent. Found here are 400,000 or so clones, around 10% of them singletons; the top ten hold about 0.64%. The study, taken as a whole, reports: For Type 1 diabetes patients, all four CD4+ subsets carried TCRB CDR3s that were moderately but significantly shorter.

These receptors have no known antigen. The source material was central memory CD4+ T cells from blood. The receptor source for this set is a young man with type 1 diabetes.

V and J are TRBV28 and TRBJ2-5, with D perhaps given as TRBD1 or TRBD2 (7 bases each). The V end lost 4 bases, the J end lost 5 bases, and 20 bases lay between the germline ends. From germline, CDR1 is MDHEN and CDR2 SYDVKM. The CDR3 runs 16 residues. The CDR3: CASSSPTGRGLETQYF. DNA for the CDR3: TGTGCCAGCAGTTCTCCGACAGGGAGGGGTTTGGAGACCCAGTACTTC.

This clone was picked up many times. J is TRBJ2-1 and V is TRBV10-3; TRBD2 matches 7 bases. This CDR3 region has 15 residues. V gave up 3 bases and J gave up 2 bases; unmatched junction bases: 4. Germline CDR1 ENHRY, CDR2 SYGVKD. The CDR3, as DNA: TGTGCCATCAGTGAACTAGCGACCGCCTACAATGAGCAGTTCTTC. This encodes CAISELATAYNEQFF.

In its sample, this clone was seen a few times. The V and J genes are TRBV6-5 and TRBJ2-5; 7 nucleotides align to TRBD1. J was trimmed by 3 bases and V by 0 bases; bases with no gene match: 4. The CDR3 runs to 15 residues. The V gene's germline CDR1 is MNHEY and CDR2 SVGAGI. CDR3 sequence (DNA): TGTGCCAGCAGTTACTCCCAGGGGGTGAAAGAGACCCAGTACTTC. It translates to CASSYSQGVKETQYF.

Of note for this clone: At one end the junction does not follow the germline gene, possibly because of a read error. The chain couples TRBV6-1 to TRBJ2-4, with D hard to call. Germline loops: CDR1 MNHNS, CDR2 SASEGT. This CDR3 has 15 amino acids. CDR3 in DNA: TGTGCCATCAGTGAGACCCCGGATCTCAAAAACATTCAGTACTTC. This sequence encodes CAISETPDLKNIQYF.

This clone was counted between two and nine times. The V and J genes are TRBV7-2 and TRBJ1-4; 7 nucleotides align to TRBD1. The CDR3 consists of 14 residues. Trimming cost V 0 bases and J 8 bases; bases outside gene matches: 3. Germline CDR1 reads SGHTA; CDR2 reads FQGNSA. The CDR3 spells CASSLARGWEKLFF. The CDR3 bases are TGTGCCAGCAGCTTAGCCAGGGGGTGGGAAAAACTGTTTTTT.

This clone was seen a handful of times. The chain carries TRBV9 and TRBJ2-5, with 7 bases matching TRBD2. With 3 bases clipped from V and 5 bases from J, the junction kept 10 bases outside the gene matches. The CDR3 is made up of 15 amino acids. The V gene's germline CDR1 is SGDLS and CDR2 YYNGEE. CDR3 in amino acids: CASSGWPGGGETQYF. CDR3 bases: TGTGCCAGCAGCGGGTGGCCGGGAGGAGGCGAGACCCAGTACTTC.

CDR3 amino acids: CASSRGGAPEKLFF. The DNA for the CDR3 is TGTGCCAGCAGCCGCGGAGGGGCGCCTGAAAAACTGTTTTTT. The J gene is TRBJ1-4, the V gene TRBV7-2; possible D gene TRBD1, 5 bases. The CDR3 spans 14 residues. V dropped 5 bases and J dropped 7 bases, with 14 bases sitting between them. Per germline, CDR1 SGHTA and CDR2 FQGNSA.

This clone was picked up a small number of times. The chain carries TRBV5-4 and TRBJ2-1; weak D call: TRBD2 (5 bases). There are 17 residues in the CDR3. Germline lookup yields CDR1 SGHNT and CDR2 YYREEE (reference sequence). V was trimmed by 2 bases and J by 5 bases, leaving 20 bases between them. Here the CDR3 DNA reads TGTGCCAGCAGCTTAATACGGAAGACTAAGACAAACAATGAGCAGTTCTTC. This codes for CASSLIRKTKTNNEQFF.

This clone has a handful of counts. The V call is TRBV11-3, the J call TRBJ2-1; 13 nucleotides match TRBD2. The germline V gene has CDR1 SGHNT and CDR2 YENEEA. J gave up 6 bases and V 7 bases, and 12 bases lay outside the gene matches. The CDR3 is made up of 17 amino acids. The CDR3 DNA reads TGTGCCAGCACCCCCCTAGGAGGGACTAGCGGGATCAATGAGCAGTTCTTC. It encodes CASTPLGGTSGINEQFF.

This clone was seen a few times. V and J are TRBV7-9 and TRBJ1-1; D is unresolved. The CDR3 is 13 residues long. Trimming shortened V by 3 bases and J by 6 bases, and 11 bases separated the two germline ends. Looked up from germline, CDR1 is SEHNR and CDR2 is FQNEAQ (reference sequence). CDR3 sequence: CASSLKKDSEAFF. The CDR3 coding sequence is TGTGCCAGCAGCTTGAAGAAGGACTCTGAAGCTTTCTTT.

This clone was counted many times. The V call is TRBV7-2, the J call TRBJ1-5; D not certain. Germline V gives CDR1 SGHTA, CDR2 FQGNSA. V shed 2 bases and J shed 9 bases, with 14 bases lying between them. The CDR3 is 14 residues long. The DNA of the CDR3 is TGTGCCAGCAGCTTACTGGGAACCTTGGGGCCCCAGCATTTT. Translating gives CASSLLGTLGPQHF. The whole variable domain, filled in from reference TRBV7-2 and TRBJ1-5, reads GAGVSQSPSNKVTEKGKDVELRCDPISGHTALYWYRQSLGQGLEFLIYFQGNSAPDKSGLPSDRFSAERTGGSVSTLTIQRTQQEDSAVYLCASSLLGTLGPQHFGDGTRLSIL.

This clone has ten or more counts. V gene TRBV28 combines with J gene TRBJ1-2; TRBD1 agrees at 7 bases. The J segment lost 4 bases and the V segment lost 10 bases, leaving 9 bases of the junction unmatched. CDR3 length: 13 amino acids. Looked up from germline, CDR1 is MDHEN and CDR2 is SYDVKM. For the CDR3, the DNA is TGTGCCACCGGACGGGACAGTTTCTATGGCTACACCTTC. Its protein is CATGRDSFYGYTF.

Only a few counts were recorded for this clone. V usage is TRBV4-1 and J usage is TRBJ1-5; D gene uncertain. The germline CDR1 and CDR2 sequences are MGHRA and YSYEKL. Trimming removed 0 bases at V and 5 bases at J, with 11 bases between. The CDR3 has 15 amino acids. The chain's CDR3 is CASSQDDWVDQPQHF. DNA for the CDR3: TGCGCCAGCAGCCAAGATGATTGGGTTGATCAGCCCCAGCATTTT.

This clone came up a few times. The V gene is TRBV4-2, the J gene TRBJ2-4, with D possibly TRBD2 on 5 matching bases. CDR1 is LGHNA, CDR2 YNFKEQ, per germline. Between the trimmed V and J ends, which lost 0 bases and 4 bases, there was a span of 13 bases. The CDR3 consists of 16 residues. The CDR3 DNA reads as TGTGCCAGCAGCCAAGAGAGAGGGCTACCAAAAAACATTCAGTACTTC. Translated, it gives CASSQERGLPKNIQYF.

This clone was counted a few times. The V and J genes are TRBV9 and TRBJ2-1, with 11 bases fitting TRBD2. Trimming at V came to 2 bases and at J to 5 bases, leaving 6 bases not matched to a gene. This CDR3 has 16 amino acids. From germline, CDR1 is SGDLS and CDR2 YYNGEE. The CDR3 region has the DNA TGTGCCAGCAGCGTGGGACTAGCGGTGTCAAACAATGAGCAGTTCTTC. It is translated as CASSVGLAVSNNEQFF.

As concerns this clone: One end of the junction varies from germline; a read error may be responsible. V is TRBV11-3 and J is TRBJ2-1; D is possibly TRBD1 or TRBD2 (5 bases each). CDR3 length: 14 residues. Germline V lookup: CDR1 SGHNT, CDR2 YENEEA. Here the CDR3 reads CASSPGDDYNEQLF. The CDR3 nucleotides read TGTGCCAGCAGCCCCGGGGACGACTACAATGAGCAGCTCTTC. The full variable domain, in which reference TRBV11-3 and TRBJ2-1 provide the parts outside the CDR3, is EAGVVQSPRYKIIEKKQPVAFWCNPISGHNTLYWYLQNLGQGPELLIRYENEEAVDDSQLPKDRFSAERLKGVDSTLKIQPAELGDSAVYLCASSPGDDYNEQLFGPGTRLTVL.

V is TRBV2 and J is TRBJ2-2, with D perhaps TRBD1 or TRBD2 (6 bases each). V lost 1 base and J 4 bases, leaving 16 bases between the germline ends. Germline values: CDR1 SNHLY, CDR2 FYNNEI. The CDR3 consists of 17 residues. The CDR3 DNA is TGTGCCAGCAGTGAAGTTTCCGGGGGCGCATCCACCGGGGAGCTGTTTTTT. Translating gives CASSEVSGGASTGELFF.

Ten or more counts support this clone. In DNA form, the CDR3 reads TGTGCCAGCAGTTACTCGATAACCGACCACAATGAGCAGTTCTTC. As protein: CASSYSITDHNEQFF. The V call is TRBV6-5, the J call TRBJ2-1; D is unresolved. The V end was cut by 0 bases, the J end by 5 bases, with 11 bases between. This CDR3 has 15 amino acids. Germline loops: CDR1 MNHEY, CDR2 SVGAGI.

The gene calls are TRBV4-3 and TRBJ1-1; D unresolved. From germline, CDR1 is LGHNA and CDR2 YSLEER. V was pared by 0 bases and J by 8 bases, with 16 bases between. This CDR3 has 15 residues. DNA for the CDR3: TGCGCCAGCAGCCAAGATAATCGTAGAGAGGCCGAAGCTTTCTTT. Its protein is CASSQDNRREAEAFF.

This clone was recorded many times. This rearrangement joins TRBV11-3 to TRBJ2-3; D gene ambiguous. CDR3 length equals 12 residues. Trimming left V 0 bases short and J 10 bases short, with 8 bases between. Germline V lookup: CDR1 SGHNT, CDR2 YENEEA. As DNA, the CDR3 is TGTGCCAGCAGCTTAGACCACAAGGCGCAGTATTTT. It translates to CASSLDHKAQYF. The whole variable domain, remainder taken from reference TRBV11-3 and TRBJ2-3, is EAGVVQSPRYKIIEKKQPVAFWCNPISGHNTLYWYLQNLGQGPELLIRYENEEAVDDSQLPKDRFSAERLKGVDSTLKIQPAELGDSAVYLCASSLDHKAQYFGPGTRLTVL.

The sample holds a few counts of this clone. The CDR3 loop is CASSHGGTNTGELFF. The CDR3 region has the DNA TGTGCCAGCAGCCACGGAGGGACGAACACCGGGGAGCTGTTTTTT. The J gene is TRBJ2-2, the V gene TRBV7-3; D may be TRBD2 (6 bases). In germline, CDR1 is SGHTA, CDR2 FQGTGA. There are 15 residues in the CDR3. V gave up 5 bases and J gave up 0 bases, with 10 bases separating them.

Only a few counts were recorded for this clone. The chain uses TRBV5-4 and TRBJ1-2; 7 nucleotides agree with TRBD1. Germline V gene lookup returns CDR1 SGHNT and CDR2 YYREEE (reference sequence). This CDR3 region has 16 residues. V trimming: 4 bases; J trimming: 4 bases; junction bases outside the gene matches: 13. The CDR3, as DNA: TGTGCCAGCAGCCCTTTCTCCACAGGGGCGGGCTATGGCTACACCTTC. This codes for CASSPFSTGAGYGYTF.

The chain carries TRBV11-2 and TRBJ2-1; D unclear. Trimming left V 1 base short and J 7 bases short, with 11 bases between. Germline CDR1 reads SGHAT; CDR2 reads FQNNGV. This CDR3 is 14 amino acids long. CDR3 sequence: CASSLVTSTNEQFF. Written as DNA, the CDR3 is TGTGCCAGCAGCTTAGTCACTTCTACAAATGAGCAGTTCTTC.

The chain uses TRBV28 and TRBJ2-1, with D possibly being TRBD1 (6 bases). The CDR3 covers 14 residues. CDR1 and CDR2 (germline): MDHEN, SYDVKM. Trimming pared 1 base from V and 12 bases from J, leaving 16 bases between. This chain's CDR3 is CASSLSDRGSGQFF. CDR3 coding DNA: TGTGCCAGCAGTTTATCGGACAGAGGCAGTGGGCAGTTCTTC.

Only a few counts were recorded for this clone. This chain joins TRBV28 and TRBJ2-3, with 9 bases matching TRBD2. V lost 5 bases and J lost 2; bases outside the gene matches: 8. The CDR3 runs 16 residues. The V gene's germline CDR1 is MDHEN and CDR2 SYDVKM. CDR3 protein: CASSPRSGSSTDTQYF. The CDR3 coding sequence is TGTGCCAGCAGTCCACGTAGCGGGAGCTCCACAGATACGCAGTATTTT.

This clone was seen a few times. CDR3 sequence (DNA): TGTGCCAGCAGTGTGATGGGAACCTCTAATCAGCCCCAGCATTTT. Amino acid sequence: CASSVMGTSNQPQHF. The chain links TRBV2 to TRBJ1-5; no definite D call. V was cut by 4 bases and J by 4 bases, with 14 bases left in between. The CDR3 length is 15 residues. CDR1 and CDR2 (germline): SNHLY, FYNNEI.